The next 8 T cell receptor beta chains were all read from a single sample in a study of T-cell reconstitution after alpha-beta-depleted transplantation in children. This sample's TCRbeta library carried unique molecular identifier barcodes. One entry per CDR3 protein results from TCRdb running MiXCR on the PCR reads. The sample includes about 540,000 distinct CDR3 sequences, around 16% seen only once; the top ten take less than 4%. The sample in question was PBMCs from the stem cell graft donor, obtained from the stem cell graft. The receptors derive from a human donor who donated a stem cell graft to a child with acute lymphoblastic leukemia.

This clonotype was detected only a few times. This chain links TRBV14 with TRBJ2-2, with a weak D call TRBD2 (6 bases). Germline V gene data show CDR1 as SGHDN and CDR2 as FVKESK. V lost 3 bases to trimming and J lost 6 bases, with 29 bases between them. The length of the CDR3 is 20 residues. The CDR3 sequence is CASSHRVAVWGRPKSGELFF. The CDR3, as DNA: TGTGCCAGCAGCCACCGGGTTGCCGTGTGGGGGAGGCCGAAATCCGGGGAGCTGTTTTTT.

This clonotype has a count of ten or more. The rearrangement links TRBV20-1 to TRBJ2-3; TRBD2 is a possible D gene (6 bases). CDR1 and CDR2 (germline): DFQATT, SNEGSKA (reference sequence). CDR3 length: 15 amino acids. V gave up 4 bases and J gave up 2 bases, with 16 bases separating them. The CDR3 bases are TGCAGTGCTAACGGGAGAGCGAAGACCACAGATACGCAGTATTTT. Translation gives CSANGRAKTTDTQYF.

This clonotype was detected only once. This chain joins TRBV27 and TRBJ2-7; 7 bases agree with TRBD1. The CDR3 sequence is 12 residues long. The V gene's germline CDR1 is MNHEY and CDR2 SMNVEV (reference sequence). The V gene end was trimmed by 5 bases and the J gene end by 12 bases; junction bases not matched to a gene: 10. Here the CDR3 DNA reads TGTGCCAGCAGTGGCCTCAGGGGGAGTCCGTACTTC. Its translation: CASSGLRGSPYF.

This clonotype was recorded a few times. V is TRBV12-3 or TRBV12-4 and J is TRBJ2-7; D call uncertain. V dropped 1 base and J dropped 4 bases, with 17 bases sitting between them. The CDR3 has 16 residues. DNA of the CDR3: TGTGCCAGCAGTTTAGATTTGCAGCTAGGTCGTTACGAGCAGTACTTC. It encodes CASSLDLQLGRYEQYF.

The chain uses TRBV29-1 and TRBJ2-1; D ambiguous. CDR1 and CDR2 (germline): SQVTM, ANQGSEA. V was trimmed by 4 bases and J by 0 bases, leaving 4 bases between them. This CDR3 is built from 12 residues. The CDR3 region is CSVGSSYNEQFF. The CDR3 DNA reads as TGCAGCGTTGGCAGCTCCTACAATGAGCAGTTCTTC.

This chain connects TRBV11-1 to TRBJ2-1; TRBD2 might be the D (6 bases). Germline lookup yields CDR1 SGHAT and CDR2 FQDESV (reference sequence). This CDR3 contains 18 residues. The V end was cut by 7 bases, the J end by 7 bases, with 29 bases between. CDR3 nucleotides: TGTGCCAGCACCATCGGGGGTGGGCAGCTAAGGGGTTGGAATGAGCAGTTCTTC. Protein product: CASTIGGGQLRGWNEQFF.

This clonotype has more than one count but fewer than ten. V is TRBV15 and J is TRBJ1-5; TRBD1 is a possible D gene (6 bases). Germline assignment: CDR1 LNHNV and CDR2 YYDKDF (reference sequence). The CDR3 is 15 amino acids. V lost 0 bases and J lost 4, with 10 bases in between. CDR3 in amino acids: CATSREGQTNQPQHF. In DNA, the CDR3 is TGTGCCACCAGCAGAGAAGGACAGACAAATCAGCCCCAGCATTTT.

The sample holds a few counts of this clonotype. The chain recombines TRBV7-9 with TRBJ2-7; maybe TRBD1 (5 bases). Looked up from germline, CDR1 is SEHNR and CDR2 is FQNEAQ (reference sequence). Trimming cost V 2 bases and J 4 bases, with 9 bases left between them. The CDR3 has 13 amino acids. This CDR3 reads CASSLTPGYEQYF. The CDR3 DNA follows: TGTGCCAGCAGCTTAACCCCAGGGTACGAGCAGTACTTC.